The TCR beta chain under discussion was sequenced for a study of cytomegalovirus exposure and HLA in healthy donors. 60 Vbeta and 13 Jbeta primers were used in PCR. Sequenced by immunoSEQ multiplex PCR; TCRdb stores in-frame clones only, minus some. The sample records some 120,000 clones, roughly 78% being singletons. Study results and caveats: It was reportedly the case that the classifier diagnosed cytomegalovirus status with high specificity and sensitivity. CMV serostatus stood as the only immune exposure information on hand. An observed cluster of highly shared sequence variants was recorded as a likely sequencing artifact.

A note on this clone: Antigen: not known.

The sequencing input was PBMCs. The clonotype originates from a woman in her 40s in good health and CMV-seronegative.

The CDR3 region is CASSRPGTGDSGANVLTF. The CDR3 DNA sequence: TGTGCCAGCAGCCGCCCGGGGACAGGCGACTCTGGGGCCAACGTCCTGACTTTC. The chain couples TRBV5-4 to TRBJ2-6, with 8 bases that match TRBD1. Germline CDR1 and CDR2: SGHNT and YYREEE (reference sequence). This CDR3 contains 18 residues. V lost 4 bases and J lost 0; bases outside the gene matches: 9. Together with reference TRBV5-4 and TRBJ2-6, the CDR3 gives the full variable domain: ETGVTQSPTHLIKTRGQQVTLRCSSQSGHNTVSWYQQALGQGPQFIFQYYREEENGRGNFPPRFSGLQFPNYSSELNVNALELDDSALYLCASSRPGTGDSGANVLTFGAGSRLTVL.